What follows are 24 T cell receptor beta chains derived from one specimen sequenced in a study of blood T cell repertoires in COVID-19. Sequencing used immunoSEQ multiplex PCR; TCRdb keeps in-frame clones, though not all of them. The repertoire has 350,000 or so clones, more than 70% of them found once; the top ten carry 1%. Sequenced input: PBMCs or T cells enriched from blood (not recorded which). Receptor source: a young woman who had been exposed to COVID-19.

This clone is a singleton in its sample. The chain recombines TRBV19 with TRBJ2-7; possibly TRBD1 for D (6 bases). The CDR3 extends over 12 amino acids. Trimming removed 7 bases from V and 7 bases from J, with 14 bases in between. CDR1 and CDR2 from the germline V gene are LNHDA and SQIVND (reference sequence). The CDR3 sequence: CASTNRVREQYF. The DNA of the CDR3 is TGTGCCAGTACCAACAGGGTGCGGGAGCAGTACTTC.

The J gene is TRBJ1-5, the V gene TRBV12-2; TRBD1 reflects the table's D call only, with no check against the DNA. TRBV12-2 is marked as a pseudogene. This CDR3 has 16 residues. The CDR3 here is CASRLGGQVGNQPQHF. CDR3 in DNA: TGTGCAAGTCGCTTAGGGGGGCAGGTCGGGAATCAGCCCCAGCATTTT.

V usage is TRBV18 and J usage is TRBJ2-7, with 7 nucleotides matching TRBD1. The CDR3 loop spans 15 amino acids. The trim removed 4 bases at V and 0 bases at J, leaving 6 bases unmatched. Looked up from germline, CDR1 is KGHSH and CDR2 is LQKENI. In DNA form, the CDR3 reads TGTGCCAGCTCACAAGGACAGGTTTACTCCTACGAGCAGTACTTC. As protein: CASSQGQVYSYEQYF. Filled out from reference TRBV18 and TRBJ2-7, the complete variable domain reads NAGVMQNPRHLVRRRGQEARLRCSPMKGHSHVYWYRQLPEEGLKFMVYLQKENIIDESGMPKERFSAEFPKEGPSILRIQQVVRGDSAAYFCASSQGQVYSYEQYFGPGTRLTVT.

The chain employs TRBV7-2 and TRBJ1-1, with 8 nucleotides matching TRBD1. Trimming at V came to 5 bases and at J to 5 bases, leaving 10 bases not matched to a gene. CDR1 and CDR2 from the germline V gene are SGHTA and FQGNSA. This CDR3 contains 15 residues. CDR3 in amino acids: CASSPSRTGRTEAFF. DNA of the CDR3: TGTGCCAGCAGCCCATCACGGACAGGGAGGACTGAAGCTTTCTTT.

This clone was counted between two and nine times. The chain uses TRBV25-1 and TRBJ1-4; 9 bases fit TRBD1. Germline V gene sequence: CDR1 MGHDK, CDR2 SYGVNS. V lost 4 bases and J lost 8; bases outside the gene matches: 5. The CDR3 has 14 residues. The CDR3 nucleotides are TGTGCCAGCAGTGGGGACAGGGTAGGGGAAAAACTGTTTTTT. It codes for CASSGDRVGEKLFF.

The V call is TRBV15, the J call TRBJ2-1; unclear D gene. CDR3 length: 13 residues. V was pared by 3 bases and J by 8 bases, with 11 bases between. Germline lookup yields CDR1 LNHNV and CDR2 YYDKDF (reference sequence). The CDR3 nucleotides read TGTGCCACCAGCAGGGAATTGGGCGATGAGCAGTTCTTC. Its protein is CATSRELGDEQFF.

The chain uses TRBV28 and TRBJ2-7, with D perhaps matching TRBD1 (5 bases). V lost 5 bases to trimming and J lost 0 bases, with 8 bases between them. Germline V gene data show CDR1 as MDHEN and CDR2 as SYDVKM. The CDR3 runs 13 residues. The CDR3 is CASSETASYEQYF. DNA of the CDR3: TGTGCCAGCAGTGAGACAGCCTCCTACGAGCAGTACTTC.

The count of this clone is one. The sample contains more than one DNA sequence encoding this CDR3. The J gene is TRBJ1-4, the V gene TRBV6-5, with 7 nucleotides matching TRBD1. This CDR3 comprises 14 residues. J was trimmed by 2 bases and V by 5 bases; bases with no gene match: 2. Germline assignment: CDR1 MNHEY and CDR2 SVGAGI. CDR3 bases: TGTGCCAGCAGTCTGGGACAGACTAATGAAAAACTGTTTTTT. Protein sequence: CASSLGQTNEKLFF.

The chain couples TRBV5-1 to TRBJ2-5, with 7 bases fitting TRBD2. Germline V gene data show CDR1 as SGHRS and CDR2 as YFSETQ. V gave up 0 bases and J gave up 1 base; unmatched junction bases: 12. The CDR3 runs to 18 residues. The CDR3 DNA reads as TGCGCCAGCAGCTTGGCCCCACTGGGGGGGGGTCGCCAAGAGACCCAGTACTTC. Protein product: CASSLAPLGGGRQETQYF. Filled out from reference TRBV5-1 and TRBJ2-5, the complete variable domain reads KAGVTQTPRYLIKTRGQQVTLSCSPISGHRSVSWYQQTPGQGLQFLFEYFSETQRNKGNFPGRFSGRQFSNSRSEMNVSTLELGDSALYLCASSLAPLGGGRQETQYFGPGTRLLVL.

The CDR3 spells CASSGLAGVSGELFF. The CDR3 nucleotides read TGTGCCAGCTCCGGACTAGCGGGAGTTAGCGGGGAGCTGTTTTTT. This rearrangement joins TRBV2 to TRBJ2-2; TRBD2 matches 13 bases. The V segment lost 8 bases and the J segment 7 bases; nucleotides outside the gene matches: 7. Germline CDR1 reads SNHLY; CDR2 reads FYNNEI. CDR3 length: 15 residues.

The chain has TRBV15 and TRBJ2-1, with 10 bases that match TRBD2. The CDR3 sequence is 16 residues long. Germline trimming cut 1 base from V and 6 bases from J; bases unmatched to any gene: 6. Germline assignment: CDR1 LNHNV and CDR2 YYDKDF (reference sequence). The CDR3 reads CATSRGGAGGLNEQFF. CDR3 nucleotides: TGTGCCACCAGCAGAGGGGGAGCGGGAGGGCTCAATGAGCAGTTCTTC. The entire variable domain, with the rest obtained from reference TRBV15 and TRBJ2-1, is as follows: DAMVIQNPRYQVTQFGKPVTLSCSQTLNHNVMYWYQQKSSQAPKLLFHYYDKDFNNEADTPDNFQSRRPNTSFCFLDIRSPGLGDTAMYLCATSRGGAGGLNEQFFGPGTRLTVL.

This clone has a handful of counts. This chain joins TRBV30 and TRBJ2-2; D uncertain. The V gene lost 0 bases and the J gene lost 0 bases, with 2 bases spanning the gap. The CDR3 is 13 amino acids. The germline V gene encodes CDR1 GTSNPN and CDR2 SVGIG (reference sequence). The chain's CDR3 is CAWSVTNTGELFF. CDR3 sequence (DNA): TGTGCCTGGAGTGTCACGAACACCGGGGAGCTGTTTTTT.

This clone was observed once. The V and J genes are TRBV5-1 and TRBJ2-7, with 8 nucleotides matching TRBD1. With V trimmed by 3 bases and J by 3 bases, 5 bases remained unmatched. This CDR3 has 14 residues. CDR1 SGHRS and CDR2 YFSETQ come from the germline V gene. The CDR3, as DNA: TGCGCCAGCAGCTCGGGACAGGCGATCTACGAGCAGTACTTC. Residues: CASSSGQAIYEQYF.

This clone was found a few times. V is TRBV12-3 or TRBV12-4 and J is TRBJ2-2, with D perhaps TRBD1 (6 bases). The CDR3 contains 13 residues. Trimming took 4 bases from V and 7 from J, leaving 10 bases between them. CDR3 DNA sequence: TGTGCCAGCAGTTCAGGGGCGGTCGGGGAGCTGTTTTTT. This encodes CASSSGAVGELFF.

This clone was seen only a few times. The chain has TRBV19 and TRBJ1-5; no firm D call. Germline lookup yields CDR1 LNHDA and CDR2 SQIVND (reference sequence). Trimming removed 0 bases from V and 7 bases from J, with 7 bases in between. The CDR3 spans 13 residues. The CDR3 DNA reads as TGTGCCAGTAGTATAGATGGTCAGCAGCCCCAGCATTTT. Residues: CASSIDGQQPQHF.

The genes are TRBV21-1 and TRBJ2-1; no check of the table's D call, TRBD2, against the DNA was made. TRBV21-1 has pseudogene status. The CDR3 covers 13 residues. The CDR3 bases are TGTGCCAGCCTTCGGGGAGGTTACAATGAGCAGTTCTTC. This translates into CASLRGGYNEQFF.

V gene TRBV19 combines with J gene TRBJ2-3; 15 bases fit TRBD2. The V gene's germline CDR1 is LNHDA and CDR2 SQIVND (reference sequence). CDR3 length: 15 residues. V gave up 7 bases and J gave up 4 bases; unmatched junction bases: 3. CDR3 sequence reads: CASTWTSGRADTQYF. CDR3 in DNA: TGTGCCAGTACCTGGACTAGCGGGAGGGCAGATACGCAGTATTTT. Full variable domain (remainder filled in from reference TRBV19 and TRBJ2-3): DGGITQSPKYLFRKEGQNVTLSCEQNLNHDAMYWYRQDPGQGLRLIYYSQIVNDFQKGDIAEGYSVSREKKESFPLTVTSAQKNPTAFYLCASTWTSGRADTQYFGPGTRLTVL.

This rearrangement joins TRBV27 to TRBJ2-3; D perhaps matches TRBD2 (7 bases). V dropped 6 bases and J dropped 1 base, with 20 bases sitting between them. This CDR3 has 17 amino acids. Germline values: CDR1 MNHEY, CDR2 SMNVEV (reference sequence). The CDR3 DNA is TGTGCCAGCAGACCCCTGAGGGGGGGTGAGGGCACAGATACGCAGTATTTT. Its translation is CASRPLRGGEGTDTQYF.

The chain carries TRBV2 and TRBJ2-2, with D perhaps TRBD2 (5 bases). This CDR3 has 15 amino acids. Germline CDR1 reads SNHLY; CDR2 reads FYNNEI. Trimming shortened V by 0 bases and J by 4 bases, and 9 bases separated the two germline ends. The CDR3 DNA is TGTGCCAGCAGTGAAGCTGGTCGGGGCACCGGGGAGCTGTTTTTT. This codes for CASSEAGRGTGELFF.

V and J are TRBV7-3 and TRBJ2-1; 10 bases are shared with TRBD2. Losses at the gene ends were 2 bases for V and 9 bases for J; bases not matched to a gene: 13. The CDR3 consists of 17 residues. Germline V lookup: CDR1 SGHTA, CDR2 FQGTGA. The CDR3 DNA sequence: TGTGCCAGCAGCTTAGCTACTAGCGGGAAAAGCCTGAGTGAGCAGTTCTTC. This translates into CASSLATSGKSLSEQFF.

The chain links TRBV27 to TRBJ1-4; the D is unclear. The germline CDR1 and CDR2 sequences are MNHEY and SMNVEV (reference sequence). V gave up 6 bases and J gave up 7 bases, with 15 bases separating them. The CDR3 length is 14 residues. CDR3 in amino acids: CASSPFISREKLFF. CDR3 in DNA: TGTGCCAGCAGCCCCTTTATTAGTCGTGAAAAACTGTTTTTT.

In its sample, this clone was seen once. V gene TRBV7-9 combines with J gene TRBJ1-1, with TRBD1 as a possible D gene (5 bases). The V gene lost 3 bases and the J gene lost 3 bases, with 11 bases spanning the gap. This CDR3 comprises 14 residues. From germline, CDR1 is SEHNR and CDR2 FQNEAQ (reference sequence). Written as DNA, the CDR3 is TGTGCCAGCAGCTTCGGACTAGGGGACACTGAAGCTTTCTTT. It yields the protein CASSFGLGDTEAFF.

The rearrangement uses TRBV7-3 and TRBJ2-1; TRBD1 matches at 7 bases. Germline CDR1 reads SGHTA; CDR2 reads FQGTGA. This CDR3 has 20 amino acids. Trimming took 4 bases from V and 2 from J; bases not matched to a gene: 20. The CDR3 spells CASSSSDRHPLKVTYNEQFF. The CDR3 DNA reads as TGTGCCAGCAGCTCCTCGGACAGGCACCCTTTAAAAGTTACCTACAATGAGCAGTTCTTC.

This clone has a handful of counts. The gene calls are TRBV4-1 and TRBJ2-7; 9 nucleotides align to TRBD2. J lost 0 bases, V lost 0 bases, and 12 bases had no gene match. The germline gives CDR1 MGHRA, CDR2 YSYEKL. This CDR3 is built from 19 residues. CDR3 DNA sequence: TGCGCCAGCAGCCAAGACCTACAGCGGGAGGCATATAGCTCCTACGAGCAGTACTTC. Translated: CASSQDLQREAYSSYEQYF.